These 26 T cell receptor beta chains share one sample of origin, sequenced in a study of OX40 agonist ivuxolimab in advanced cancers. TCRdb keeps only in-frame clones here, not all; method: immunoSEQ multiplex PCR. Of approximately 40,000 clones in the sample, over 80% were seen once. The input for sequencing was CD4+ or CD8+ T cells sorted from blood, taken in a trial of the OX40 agonist ivuxolimab. These receptors were collected from an adult with an advanced solid tumor such as melanoma, head and neck, liver or kidney cancer.

V is TRBV19 and J is TRBJ1-5; tentative D call: TRBD1 (5 bases). V was clipped by 4 bases and J by 1 base, with 5 bases between them. The CDR3 loop spans 13 amino acids. CDR1 and CDR2 from the germline V gene are LNHDA and SQIVND (reference sequence). This CDR3 is CASSRTSNQPQHF. Here the CDR3 DNA reads TGTGCCAGTAGTAGGACAAGCAATCAGCCCCAGCATTTT.

The V call is TRBV7-9, the J call TRBJ2-2; D is perhaps TRBD1 (6 bases). This CDR3 spans 14 amino acids. Germline assignment: CDR1 SEHNR and CDR2 FQNEAQ (reference sequence). The V and J ends lost 0 bases and 10 bases respectively, with 12 bases between them. The CDR3 DNA reads as TGTGCCAGCAGCTTAGCGGCTGGGACACCGGAGCTGTTTTTT. Its protein product is CASSLAAGTPELFF.

The rearrangement joins TRBV30 to TRBJ2-5; the match to TRBD2 covers 8 bases. With V trimmed by 0 bases and J by 1 base, 19 bases remained unmatched. Germline CDR1 is GTSNPN and CDR2 is SVGIG (reference sequence). CDR3 length: 20 residues. The CDR3: CAWSVILFGGRTHTQETQYF. The CDR3 DNA reads as TGTGCCTGGAGTGTAATCCTCTTTGGCGGGAGGACTCATACCCAAGAGACCCAGTACTTC. Together with reference TRBV30 and TRBJ2-5, the CDR3 gives the full variable domain: SQTIHQWPATLVQPVGSPLSLECTVEGTSNPNLYWYRQAAGRGLQLLFYSVGIGQISSEVPQNLSASRPQDRQFILSSKKLLLSDSGFYLCAWSVILFGGRTHTQETQYFGPGTRLLVL.

The chain has TRBV6-6 and TRBJ2-2, with a weak D call TRBD1 (5 bases). V was clipped by 5 bases and J by 4 bases, with 8 bases between them. There are 13 residues in the CDR3. Germline V gene data show CDR1 as MNHNY and CDR2 as SVGAGI (reference sequence). The CDR3 here is CASSPQGTGELFF. CDR3 nucleotides: TGTGCCAGCAGTCCTCAGGGCACCGGGGAGCTGTTTTTT.

The chain couples TRBV4-2 to TRBJ1-3, with 10 bases identical to TRBD1. CDR3 length: 15 amino acids. Per the germline V gene, CDR1 is LGHNA and CDR2 is YNFKEQ. V trimming: 3 bases; J trimming: 4 bases; junction bases outside the gene matches: 3. This CDR3 reads CASSQGTGDGNTIYF. In DNA, the CDR3 is TGTGCCAGCAGCCAGGGGACAGGGGACGGAAACACCATATATTTT.

The V gene is TRBV14, the J gene TRBJ1-1; tentative D call: TRBD1 (5 bases). Deletions cut 4 bases from V and 11 bases from J, with 17 bases between. CDR1 is SGHDN and CDR2 is FVKESK in the germline V gene. The CDR3 has 13 residues. The CDR3 DNA follows: TGTGCCAGCAGCCTCGAGGTCGGGGGTCGCGCTTTCTTT. Protein sequence: CASSLEVGGRAFF.

This clone came up a few times. V and J are TRBV2 and TRBJ1-5, with 9 bases fitting TRBD1. This CDR3 region has 14 residues. With 6 bases clipped from V and 9 bases from J, the junction kept 9 bases outside the gene matches. The V gene's germline CDR1 is SNHLY and CDR2 FYNNEI. The CDR3 DNA is TGTGCCAGCAGGGGACAGGGCGGGATTGGGCCCCAGCATTTT. Protein sequence: CASRGQGGIGPQHF.

This clone was picked up a small number of times. The chain combines TRBV21-1 with TRBJ2-1; no check of the table's D call, TRBD1, against the DNA was made. TRBV21-1 constitutes a pseudogene. This CDR3 has 18 amino acids. The CDR3 nucleotides are TGTGCCAGCAGCCGAAAGGGGAACCCAGGGCGTATTTACAATGAGCAGTTCTTC. It yields the protein CASSRKGNPGRIYNEQFF.

The V call is TRBV6-5, the J call TRBJ2-7; TRBD1 aligns across 7 bases. The V gene end was trimmed by 2 bases and the J gene end by 2 bases; junction bases not matched to a gene: 6. Germline V CDR1 and CDR2: MNHEY, SVGAGI. This CDR3 is built from 15 residues. In DNA form, the CDR3 reads TGTGCCAGCAGTTACGAGGGACAGAGCCCCTACGAGCAGTACTTC. Translation: CASSYEGQSPYEQYF.

The CDR3: CATSRDRASGSYEQYF. The DNA of the CDR3 is TGTGCCACCAGCAGAGATAGAGCTAGCGGGAGCTACGAGCAGTACTTC. V is TRBV15 and J is TRBJ2-7, with 10 bases fitting TRBD2. The CDR3 has 16 amino acids. The junction had 5 bases not matched to a gene; V was cut back by 0 bases and J by 3 bases. Looked up from germline, CDR1 is LNHNV and CDR2 is YYDKDF (reference sequence).

V gene TRBV7-2 combines with J gene TRBJ2-5; 9 positions match TRBD2. V trimming: 3 bases; J trimming: 2 bases; junction bases outside the gene matches: 4. The CDR3 extends over 15 amino acids. Per the germline V gene, CDR1 is SGHTA and CDR2 is FQGNSA. The CDR3 coding sequence is TGTGCCAGCAGCTTGGCTAGCGGGGCACAAGAGACCCAGTACTTC. As protein: CASSLASGAQETQYF.

There are a few counts of this clone. The chain uses TRBV7-8 and TRBJ1-5; D is possibly TRBD1 (5 bases). In germline, CDR1 is SGHVS, CDR2 FQNEAQ. The CDR3 runs 13 residues. Between the trimmed V and J ends, which lost 4 bases and 5 bases, there was a span of 9 bases. CDR3 nucleotide sequence: TGTGCCAGCAGCTCAGGGTGGGATCAGCCCCAGCATTTT. Residues: CASSSGWDQPQHF.

V is TRBV27 and J is TRBJ2-2; 12 bases are a match to TRBD2. From germline, CDR1 is MNHEY and CDR2 SMNVEV (reference sequence). V gave up 3 bases and J gave up 3 bases; unmatched junction bases: 2. The CDR3 is 16 residues long. CDR3 loop: CASSFRLAGDTGELFF. The CDR3 DNA sequence: TGTGCCAGCAGTTTCCGACTAGCGGGAGACACCGGGGAGCTGTTTTTT.

This clone was detected only once. The J gene is TRBJ2-5, the V gene TRBV27; 12 bases fit TRBD1. The J segment lost 7 bases and the V segment lost 5 bases, leaving 8 bases of the junction unmatched. CDR1 MNHEY and CDR2 SMNVEV come from the germline V gene (reference sequence). CDR3 size: 15 residues. The CDR3 coding sequence is TGTGCCAGCAGTGTGGGGACAGGGGGCGCGGGGACCCAGTACTTC. This encodes CASSVGTGGAGTQYF.

Only one count was recorded for this clone. The J gene is TRBJ1-6, the V gene TRBV7-2; weak D call: TRBD1 (5 bases). CDR3 length: 16 residues. V was shortened by 3 bases and J by 6 bases, with 15 bases between the two germline ends. Germline values: CDR1 SGHTA, CDR2 FQGNSA. The CDR3 spells CASSFIQGWGNSPLHF. The CDR3 DNA is TGTGCCAGCAGCTTCATCCAGGGATGGGGTAATTCACCCCTCCACTTT. Based on the CDR3 plus reference TRBV7-2 and TRBJ1-6, the full variable domain is GAGVSQSPSNKVTEKGKDVELRCDPISGHTALYWYRQSLGQGLEFLIYFQGNSAPDKSGLPSDRFSAERTGGSVSTLTIQRTQQEDSAVYLCASSFIQGWGNSPLHFGNGTRLTVT.

The genes are TRBV6-6 and TRBJ1-2; no firm D call. Trimming cost V 0 bases and J 14 bases, with 19 bases left between them. The germline V gene has CDR1 MNHNY and CDR2 SVGAGI (reference sequence). The CDR3 runs 14 residues. CDR3 bases: TGTGCCAGCAGTTACTCACTCCTCAACCCTGAGGGAACCTTC. It encodes CASSYSLLNPEGTF.

The chain has TRBV23-1 and TRBJ1-1, with a possible D match to TRBD1 (6 bases). TRBV23-1 falls under the ORF class, with uncertain function. This CDR3 is built from 14 residues. Trimming shortened V by 3 bases and J by 3 bases, and 11 bases separated the two germline ends. CDR3 region: CASSHRGPYTEAFF. DNA for the CDR3: TGCGCCAGCAGTCACAGGGGACCCTACACTGAAGCTTTCTTT.

The V call is TRBV28, the J call TRBJ2-3; D remains ambiguous. CDR1 MDHEN and CDR2 SYDVKM come from the germline V gene. Trimming cost V 8 bases and J 4 bases, with 10 bases left between them. The CDR3 contains 12 residues. Here the CDR3 reads CASVGFPDTQYF. The CDR3 DNA reads as TGTGCCAGCGTGGGGTTCCCAGATACGCAGTATTTT.

The chain links TRBV28 to TRBJ2-7; 7 nucleotides agree with TRBD1. Trimming cost V 5 bases and J 3 bases; bases outside gene matches: 7. The CDR3 runs to 14 residues. The germline V gene encodes CDR1 MDHEN and CDR2 SYDVKM. CDR3 protein: CASSPGTEYYEQYF. CDR3 nucleotides: TGTGCCAGCAGTCCCGGGACAGAATACTACGAGCAGTACTTC.

The chain links TRBV6-1 to TRBJ2-7; D uncertain. CDR3 length equals 15 residues. CDR1 is MNHNS and CDR2 is SASEGT in the germline V gene. V lost 5 bases and J lost 0, with 14 bases in between. The chain's CDR3 is CASSRVEQFSYEQYF. The CDR3, as DNA: TGTGCCAGCAGTCGTGTAGAGCAATTCTCCTACGAGCAGTACTTC.

This chain links TRBV7-9 with TRBJ1-4; 9 bases line up with TRBD1. Germline CDR1 is SEHNR and CDR2 is FQNEAQ (reference sequence). This CDR3 has 13 residues. V lost 5 bases, J lost 8 bases, and 3 bases stayed unmatched. DNA of the CDR3: TGTGCCAGCAGCCCCGGGACAGGGGAAAAACTGTTTTTT. This encodes CASSPGTGEKLFF.

V is TRBV1 and J is TRBJ2-3; TRBD2, as called in the table, went unchecked against the DNA. TRBV1 is a known pseudogene. This CDR3 region has 17 residues. CDR3 sequence (DNA): TGCACCAGCAGCCGACTTAGCGGGAGGGCAAGCACAGATACGCAGTATTTT. Protein: CTSSRLSGRASTDTQYF.

This clone appeared once. This chain links TRBV5-1 with TRBJ2-1, with a possible D match to TRBD2 (6 bases). Germline CDR1 SGHRS, CDR2 YFSETQ. The CDR3 has 17 amino acids. Trimming removed 2 bases from V and 0 bases from J, with 15 bases in between. The CDR3 spells CASSFKLAYSSYNEQFF. Here the CDR3 DNA reads TGCGCCAGCAGCTTTAAACTAGCCTACAGCTCCTACAATGAGCAGTTCTTC.

The chain couples TRBV6-1 to TRBJ2-1; D may correspond to TRBD1 or TRBD2 (6 bases each). The length of the CDR3 is 14 residues. V was trimmed by 9 bases and J by 9 bases, leaving 21 bases between them. Germline V CDR1 and CDR2: MNHNS, SASEGT. The CDR3 region has the DNA TGTGCCAGTTTCTCTACAGGGAGGTGGGGTGAGCAGTTCTTC. It yields the protein CASFSTGRWGEQFF.

The genes are TRBV6-1 and TRBJ1-5; maybe TRBD1 (6 bases). Deletions cut 6 bases from V and 6 bases from J, with 15 bases between. Germline-derived CDR1 and CDR2 are MNHNS and SASEGT. The CDR3 loop spans 14 amino acids. CDR3 bases: TGTGCCAGCAGAGGTCGCGGGGGCCTTCAGCCCCAGCATTTT. It yields the protein CASRGRGGLQPQHF.

The chain combines TRBV2 with TRBJ2-7; D is undetermined. The germline V and J ends were trimmed by 10 bases and 7 bases, with 23 bases remaining between them. Germline CDR1 reads SNHLY; CDR2 reads FYNNEI. The CDR3 extends over 14 amino acids. The CDR3 sequence: CATSTGPPLFEQYF. CDR3 nucleotides: TGTGCCACCTCCACTGGGCCACCTCTTTTTGAGCAGTACTTC.